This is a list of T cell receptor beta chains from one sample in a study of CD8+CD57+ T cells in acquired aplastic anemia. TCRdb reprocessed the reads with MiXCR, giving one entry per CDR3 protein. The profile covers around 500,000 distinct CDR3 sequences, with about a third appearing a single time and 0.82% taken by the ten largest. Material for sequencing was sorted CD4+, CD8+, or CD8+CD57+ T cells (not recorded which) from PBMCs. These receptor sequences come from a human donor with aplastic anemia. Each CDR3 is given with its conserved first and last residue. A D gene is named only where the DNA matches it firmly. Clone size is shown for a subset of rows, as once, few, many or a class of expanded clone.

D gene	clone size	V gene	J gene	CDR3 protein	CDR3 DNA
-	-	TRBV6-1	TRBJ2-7	CASSTRTELTYEQYF	TGTGCCAGCAGTACCCGGACAGAATTAACCTACGAGCAGTACTTC
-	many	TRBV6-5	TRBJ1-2	CASSYAGDGYTF	TGTGCCAGCAGTTACGCAGGGGATGGCTACACCTTC
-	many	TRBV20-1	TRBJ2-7	CSARVPTRNEQYF	TGCAGTGCTAGAGTCCCGACACGTAACGAGCAGTACTTC
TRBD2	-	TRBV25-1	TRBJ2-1	CASGAVAGAYNEQFF	TGTGCCAGTGGGGCGGTAGCGGGGGCCTACAATGAGCAGTTCTTC
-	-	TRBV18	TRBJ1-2	CASSHGNGYTF	TGTGCCAGCTCACATGGGAATGGCTACACCTTC
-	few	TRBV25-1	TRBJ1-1	CASSPFALANTEAFF	TGTGCCAGCAGCCCCTTTGCTCTGGCGAACACTGAAGCTTTCTTT
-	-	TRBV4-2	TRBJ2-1	CASSQTVPALLQFF	TGTGCCAGCAGCCAGACAGTCCCCGCTTTACTGCAGTTCTTC
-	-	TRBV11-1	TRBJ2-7	CASSVVQTSALYEQYF	TGTGCCAGCAGTGTAGTTCAAACGTCTGCACTCTACGAGCAGTACTTC
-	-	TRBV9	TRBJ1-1	CASSVTKNTEAFF	TGTGCCAGCAGCGTAACGAAGAACACTGAAGCTTTCTTT
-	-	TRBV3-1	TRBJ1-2	CASSQATPAQGNYGYTF	TGTGCCAGCAGCCAAGCTACCCCTGCGCAGGGGAACTATGGCTACACCTTC
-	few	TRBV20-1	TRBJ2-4	CSAARGTSRESENIQYF	TGCAGTGCGGCCCGCGGGACGTCGAGGGAGTCCGAAAACATTCAGTACTTC
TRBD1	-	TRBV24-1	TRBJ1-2	CASSPTGGQDYGYTF	TGTGCCAGCTCACCAACAGGGGGCCAGGACTATGGCTACACCTTC
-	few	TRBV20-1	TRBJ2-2	CSASVGSNTGELFF	TGCAGTGCTAGTGTCGGCTCAAACACCGGGGAGCTGTTTTTT
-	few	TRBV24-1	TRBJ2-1	CATSGSIF	TGTGCCACCAGTGGGTCGATCTTC
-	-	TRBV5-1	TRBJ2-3	CASRRPGASTDTQYF	TGCGCCAGCAGACGTCCGGGGGCTAGCACAGATACGCAGTATTTT
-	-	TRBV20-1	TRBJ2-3	CSARGGGDNLRTQYF	TGCAGTGCTAGAGGCGGAGGGGATAACCTACGTACGCAGTATTTT
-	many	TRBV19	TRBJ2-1	CATLDVSSYNEQFF	TGTGCCACCTTGGACGTAAGCTCCTACAATGAGCAGTTCTTC
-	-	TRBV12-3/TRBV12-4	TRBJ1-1	CASLQSPGNTEAFF	TGTGCCAGCTTACAGTCACCCGGGAACACTGAAGCTTTCTTT
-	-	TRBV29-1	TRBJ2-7	CSLSAGGSYEQYF	TGCAGCCTGTCGGCCGGCGGGTCCTACGAGCAGTACTTC
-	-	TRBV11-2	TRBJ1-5	CASSLDLSSVQRINQPQHF	TGTGCCAGCAGCTTAGATTTGTCGTCGGTCCAGCGAATCAATCAGCCCCAGCATTTT
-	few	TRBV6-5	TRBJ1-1	CASSYPPEAFF	TGTGCCAGCAGTTACCCCCCTGAAGCTTTCTTT
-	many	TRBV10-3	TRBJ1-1	CAINTDTNTEAFF	TGTGCCATCAACACAGATACGAACACTGAAGCTTTCTTT
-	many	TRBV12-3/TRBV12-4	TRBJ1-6	CASSLNGPNSPLHF	TGTGCCAGCAGTTTGAACGGACCCAATTCACCCCTCCACTTT
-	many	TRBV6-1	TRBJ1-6	CATFDGRNSPLHF	TGTGCCACCTTCGACGGCCGAAATTCACCCCTCCACTTT
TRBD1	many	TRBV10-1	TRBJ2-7	CASSDRGQPQEQYF	TGCGCCAGCAGTGATAGGGGACAGCCTCAGGAGCAGTACTTC
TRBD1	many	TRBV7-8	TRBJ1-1	CASSLQGARDTEAFF	TGTGCCAGCAGCTTACAGGGGGCGCGGGACACTGAAGCTTTCTTT
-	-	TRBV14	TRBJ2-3	CASSQGSRGTDTQYF	TGTGCCAGCAGCCAAGGGAGTCGTGGCACAGATACGCAGTATTTT
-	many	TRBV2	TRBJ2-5	CASSELLGSETQYF	TGTGCCAGCAGTGAATTGTTAGGGTCTGAGACCCAGTACTTC
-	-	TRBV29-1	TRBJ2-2	CSVGSVSGELFF	TGCAGCGTTGGATCGGTCTCAGGGGAGCTGTTTTTT
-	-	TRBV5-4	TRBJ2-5	CASQLAGRTQETQYF	TGTGCCTCACAACTTGCGGGGCGAACGCAGGAGACCCAGTACTTC
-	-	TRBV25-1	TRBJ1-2	CASSDPGRKYGYTF	TGTGCCAGCAGTGACCCAGGAAGGAAATATGGCTACACCTTC
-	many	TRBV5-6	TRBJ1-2	CASSLGSRVDGYTF	TGTGCCAGCAGCCTGGGGAGCAGGGTGGACGGCTACACCTTC
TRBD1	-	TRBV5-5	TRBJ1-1	CASSSKTGGFTEAFF	TGTGCCAGCAGCTCGAAGACAGGGGGTTTCACTGAAGCTTTCTTT
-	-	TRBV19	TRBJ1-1	CASLLGGMNTEAFF	TGTGCCAGTCTCTTGGGGGGGATGAACACTGAAGCTTTCTTT
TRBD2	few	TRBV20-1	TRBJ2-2	CSAPTTSGGLELFF	TGCAGTGCCCCGACCACTAGCGGGGGGTTGGAGCTGTTTTTT
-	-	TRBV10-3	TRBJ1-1	CAISESPTGTNTEAFF	TGTGCCATCAGCGAGTCTCCGACAGGTACGAACACTGAAGCTTTCTTT
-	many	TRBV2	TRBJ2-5	CASTSFQRETQYF	TGTGCCAGCACCTCATTTCAGCGGGAGACCCAGTACTTC
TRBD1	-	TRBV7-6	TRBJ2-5	CATADEKQGPQETQYF	TGTGCCACAGCCGACGAAAAACAGGGGCCCCAAGAGACCCAGTACTTC
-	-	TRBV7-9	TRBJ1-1	CASSFQRARGSEAFF	TGTGCCAGCAGCTTCCAAAGGGCAAGGGGCTCTGAAGCTTTCTTT
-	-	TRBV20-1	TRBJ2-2	CSATPGAGELFF	TGCAGTGCTACGCCCGGGGCCGGGGAGCTGTTTTTT
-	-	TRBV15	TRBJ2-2	CATSRGDTTGELFF	TGTGCCACCAGCAGAGGGGATACCACCGGGGAGCTGTTTTTT
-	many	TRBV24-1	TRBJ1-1	CATSDAAGDGNTEAFF	TGTGCCACCAGTGACGCAGCAGGGGATGGGAACACTGAAGCTTTCTTT
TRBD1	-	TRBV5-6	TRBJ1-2	CASSVRTGLAYGYTF	TGTGCCAGCAGCGTACGGACAGGTTTGGCCTATGGCTACACCTTC
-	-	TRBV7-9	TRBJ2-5	CASSLRDTTYQETQYF	TGTGCCAGCAGCTTACGGGACACCACCTACCAAGAGACCCAGTACTTC
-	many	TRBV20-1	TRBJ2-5	CSAQVGSGETQYF	TGCAGTGCACAGGTTGGGTCAGGGGAGACCCAGTACTTC